The 28 T cell receptor beta chains in this list originate from one sample, sequenced in a study of blood T cell repertoires in COVID-19 (TCRdb year 2020). Library prep was done by the immunoSEQ multiplex PCR assay. As stored in TCRdb, this immuneACCESS dataset retains in-frame rearrangements with V and J assigned. A fraction of the clones does not appear; measured against another copy, unresolved V genes explain less than half of the discrepancy, and the remainder lacks a known reason. In all, the sample holds some 160,000 clones, and over 75% of those were seen once. The ten largest account for over 4% of the sample. Sequenced: peripheral blood. Receptors originate from a woman in her forties or fifties with acute or convalescent COVID-19.

This chain joins TRBV5-4 and TRBJ1-5; D unclear. Germline V gene lookup returns CDR1 SGHNT and CDR2 YYREEE (reference sequence). The V end lost 5 bases, the J end lost 7 bases, and 19 bases lay between the germline ends. CDR3 length equals 15 residues. The CDR3 DNA reads as TGTGCCAGCAGGCCGTCTTGGGAGAATTTGCAGCCCCAGCATTTT. Amino acids: CASRPSWENLQPQHF.

The V and J genes are TRBV7-2 and TRBJ2-2; 10 bases fit TRBD1. V lost 7 bases and J lost 4; bases outside the gene matches: 9. Germline V CDR1 and CDR2: SGHTA, FQGNSA. The CDR3 length is 16 residues. The CDR3 loop is CASNNRDRGLTGELFF. For the CDR3, the DNA is TGTGCCAGCAACAACCGGGACAGGGGTCTCACCGGGGAGCTGTTTTTT. The whole variable domain, filled in from reference TRBV7-2 and TRBJ2-2, reads GAGVSQSPSNKVTEKGKDVELRCDPISGHTALYWYRQSLGQGLEFLIYFQGNSAPDKSGLPSDRFSAERTGGSVSTLTIQRTQQEDSAVYLCASNNRDRGLTGELFFGEGSRLTVL.

In its sample, this clone was seen once. The chain is built from TRBV5-6 and TRBJ2-7; no firm D call. CDR1 is SGHDT, CDR2 YYEEEE, per germline. V lost 1 base to trimming and J lost 0 bases, with 2 bases between them. The CDR3 loop spans 12 amino acids. CDR3 region: CASSLYSYEQYF. The CDR3 DNA is TGTGCCAGCAGCTTGTACTCCTACGAGCAGTACTTC.

CDR3 nucleotide sequence: TGTGCCAGCAGGACTAATAGCAATCAGCCCCAGCATTTT. As protein: CASRTNSNQPQHF. The rearrangement links TRBV6-5 to TRBJ1-5; no clear D gene. The CDR3 spans 13 residues. Per the germline V gene, CDR1 is MNHEY and CDR2 is SVGAGI. Deletions cut 6 bases from V and 0 bases from J, with 6 bases between.

The chain joins TRBV9 to TRBJ1-6; tentative D call: TRBD1 (6 bases). This CDR3 has 16 residues. Germline CDR1 SGDLS, CDR2 YYNGEE. Trimming stripped 3 bases from V and 14 bases from J, with 24 bases between. The chain's CDR3 is CASSGKLSDPRGTLHF. The CDR3 nucleotides are TGTGCCAGCAGCGGAAAATTGTCGGACCCAAGGGGGACCCTCCACTTT.

This chain uses TRBV30 with TRBJ1-2; weak D call: TRBD1 (5 bases). Deletions cut 4 bases from V and 8 bases from J, with 17 bases between. Germline V gives CDR1 GTSNPN, CDR2 SVGIG (reference sequence). CDR3 size: 13 residues. CDR3 sequence reads: CAWNGEGKDGYTF. The CDR3 DNA reads as TGTGCCTGGAATGGGGAGGGGAAGGACGGCTACACCTTC.

The chain has TRBV18 and TRBJ2-1; 9 bases line up with TRBD2. Germline V CDR1 and CDR2: KGHSH, LQKENI. With 1 base clipped from V and 7 bases from J, the junction kept 5 bases outside the gene matches. This CDR3 is built from 15 residues. CDR3 sequence (DNA): TGTGCCAGCTCACCACGGAGCAGCGGGGGGAATGAGCAGTTCTTC. Residues: CASSPRSSGGNEQFF.

V gene TRBV27 combines with J gene TRBJ2-5; D is possibly TRBD2 (5 bases). From germline, CDR1 is MNHEY and CDR2 SMNVEV (reference sequence). The CDR3 loop spans 17 amino acids. Trimming took 2 bases from V and 9 from J, leaving 25 bases between them. The CDR3 bases are TGTGCCAGCAGTTTAAATGGAGGACGGACGACCGTCGGATCCCAGTACTTC. Its protein product is CASSLNGGRTTVGSQYF.

The chain links TRBV4-3 to TRBJ1-1, with D unresolved. V dropped 4 bases and J dropped 1 base, with 16 bases sitting between them. CDR3 length: 16 residues. Germline-derived CDR1 and CDR2 are LGHNA and YSLEER. The CDR3 reads CASSRQLRGPNTEAFF. CDR3 in DNA: TGCGCCAGCAGCCGTCAACTCCGAGGGCCGAACACTGAAGCTTTCTTT.

The V gene is TRBV6-5, the J gene TRBJ1-5; 7 bases line up with TRBD1. Germline-derived CDR1 and CDR2 are MNHEY and SVGAGI. V trimming: 4 bases; J trimming: 7 bases; junction bases outside the gene matches: 7. The CDR3 is made up of 14 amino acids. CDR3 DNA: TGTGCCAGCAGTTCCGCGACAGGGAAGCAGCCCCAGCATTTT. Its protein is CASSSATGKQPQHF.

This rearrangement joins TRBV11-3 to TRBJ2-3; weak D call: TRBD2 (6 bases). This CDR3 has 15 residues. V was cut by 5 bases and J by 0 bases, with 12 bases left in between. Germline CDR1 is SGHNT and CDR2 is YENEEA. CDR3 bases: TGTGCCAGCAGCATAGGAAGCGGGAGCACAGATACGCAGTATTTT. This translates into CASSIGSGSTDTQYF.

The rearrangement links TRBV7-2 to TRBJ1-2; the D is unclear. Trimming took 3 bases from V and 4 from J, leaving 12 bases between them. Looked up from germline, CDR1 is SGHTA and CDR2 is FQGNSA. There are 14 residues in the CDR3. The CDR3 protein is CASSFPTGTYGYTF. The DNA for the CDR3 is TGTGCCAGCAGCTTCCCTACGGGTACCTATGGCTACACCTTC.

The CDR3 DNA follows: TGTGCCAGCAGAAAGTCTGGGACTAGCAGGGAGACCCAGTACTTC. This codes for CASRKSGTSRETQYF. The V call is TRBV6-5, the J call TRBJ2-5, with 9 bases aligning to TRBD2. The ends lost 6 bases at V and 5 bases at J; junction bases unmatched: 10. The CDR3 sequence is 15 residues long. Germline V gives CDR1 MNHEY, CDR2 SVGAGI.

The genes are TRBV4-3 and TRBJ2-3; 7 bases map to TRBD2. In germline, CDR1 is LGHNA, CDR2 YSLEER. Trimming removed 0 bases from V and 0 bases from J; junction bases left unmatched: 12. The CDR3 has 19 amino acids. CDR3 residues: CASSQDALSTSASTDTQYF. The DNA of the CDR3 is TGCGCCAGCAGCCAAGATGCCCTCTCAACTAGCGCTAGCACAGATACGCAGTATTTT.

This clone has only a few counts. The rearrangement links TRBV4-2 to TRBJ1-3, with TRBD1 matching 8 bases. J gave up 7 bases and V 2 bases, and 4 bases lay outside the gene matches. The CDR3 spans 14 residues. Germline V gene data show CDR1 as LGHNA and CDR2 as YNFKEQ. CDR3 sequence: CASSQKQGGNTIYF. CDR3 sequence (DNA): TGTGCCAGCAGCCAAAAACAGGGGGGTAACACCATATATTTT.

The gene calls are TRBV9 and TRBJ2-6, with TRBD1 matching over 10 bases. The germline CDR1 and CDR2 sequences are SGDLS and YYNGEE. The junction had 2 bases not matched to a gene; V was cut back by 1 base and J by 1 base. CDR3 length: 17 residues. CDR3 in amino acids: CASSVRQGASGANVLTF. In DNA, the CDR3 is TGTGCCAGCAGCGTAAGACAGGGGGCTTCTGGGGCCAACGTCCTGACTTTC.

The chain carries TRBV9 and TRBJ2-3; D is perhaps TRBD1 (5 bases). Per the germline V gene, CDR1 is SGDLS and CDR2 is YYNGEE. The V end was cut by 3 bases, the J end by 5 bases, with 22 bases between. This CDR3 is 17 amino acids long. The CDR3 region is CASSARLGWTREDTQYF. The CDR3 DNA reads TGTGCCAGCAGCGCCCGCCTGGGATGGACAAGAGAAGATACGCAGTATTTT. Full variable domain (rest looked up from reference TRBV9 and TRBJ2-3): DSGVTQTPKHLITATGQRVTLRCSPRSGDLSVYWYQQSLDQGLQFLIQYYNGEERAKGNILERFSAQQFPDLHSELNLSSLELGDSALYFCASSARLGWTREDTQYFGPGTRLTVL.

V is TRBV11-2 and J is TRBJ2-7, with TRBD1 matching 9 bases. This CDR3 is 17 amino acids long. The V segment lost 5 bases and the J segment 1 base; nucleotides outside the gene matches: 12. Germline V gene lookup returns CDR1 SGHAT and CDR2 FQNNGV. The DNA of the CDR3 is TGTGCCAGCAGCCCATTGGCCGGGACAGGGTTTTCCTACGAGCAGTACTTC. Protein sequence: CASSPLAGTGFSYEQYF. The variable domain in full, with the rest retrieved from reference TRBV11-2 and TRBJ2-7, is EAGVAQSPRYKIIEKRQSVAFWCNPISGHATLYWYQQILGQGPKLLIQFQNNGVVDDSQLPKDRFSAERLKGVDSTLKIQPAKLEDSAVYLCASSPLAGTGFSYEQYFGPGTRLTVT.

J is TRBJ1-1 and V is TRBV4-1, with D maybe TRBD1 (5 bases). Germline V gene data show CDR1 as MGHRA and CDR2 as YSYEKL. Trimming left V 0 bases short and J 7 bases short, with 15 bases between. The CDR3 is 15 amino acids. The CDR3 reads CASSQDMAGLVEAFF. The CDR3 bases are TGCGCCAGCAGCCAAGATATGGCGGGGCTTGTTGAAGCTTTCTTT.

The chain is built from TRBV25-1 and TRBJ1-1; D call uncertain. Looked up from germline, CDR1 is MGHDK and CDR2 is SYGVNS. The CDR3 is made up of 13 amino acids. Trimming took 6 bases from V and 1 from J, leaving 9 bases between them. CDR3 sequence reads: CASSFTPNTEAFF. CDR3 nucleotides: TGTGCCAGCAGCTTTACACCGAACACTGAAGCTTTCTTT. The variable domain in full, completed from reference TRBV25-1 and TRBJ1-1, reads EADIYQTPRYLVIGTGKKITLECSQTMGHDKMYWYQQDPGMELHLIHYSYGVNSTEKGDLSSESTVSRIRTEHFPLTLESARPSHTSQYLCASSFTPNTEAFFGQGTRLTVV.

This clone has more than one count but fewer than ten. The chain joins TRBV24-1 to TRBJ2-2; TRBD2 matches 8 bases. Trimming at V came to 9 bases and at J to 0 bases, leaving 5 bases not matched to a gene. CDR1 KGHDR and CDR2 SFDVKD come from the germline V gene. This CDR3 region has 15 residues. This chain's CDR3 is CATHGAGANTGELFF. In DNA form, the CDR3 reads TGTGCCACCCACGGAGCGGGGGCGAACACCGGGGAGCTGTTTTTT.

This chain links TRBV5-6 with TRBJ1-4; D gene uncertain. The CDR3 loop spans 14 amino acids. Trimming removed 0 bases from V and 0 bases from J, with 3 bases in between. Germline V gives CDR1 SGHDT, CDR2 YYEEEE. DNA for the CDR3: TGTGCCAGCAGCTTGGCCGCAACTAATGAAAAACTGTTTTTT. This translates into CASSLAATNEKLFF.

The chain employs TRBV7-9 and TRBJ1-3, with TRBD1 identical over 12 bases. Germline V gene data show CDR1 as SEHNR and CDR2 as FQNEAQ (reference sequence). The CDR3 covers 15 residues. The ends lost 5 bases at V and 5 bases at J; junction bases unmatched: 4. The CDR3 bases are TGTGCCAGCAGCCGCTGGGACAGGGGGCGAAACACCATATATTTT. Protein product: CASSRWDRGRNTIYF.

This chain uses TRBV6-5 with TRBJ1-1; tentative D call: TRBD1 (6 bases). V was trimmed by 10 bases and J by 4 bases, leaving 19 bases between them. Per germline, CDR1 MNHEY and CDR2 SVGAGI. The CDR3 totals 14 residues. The DNA of the CDR3 is TGTGCCACCAGGCCAAGGACAGATTCCACTGAAGCTTTCTTT. Protein product: CATRPRTDSTEAFF.

The rearrangement uses TRBV9 and TRBJ1-5; 11 nucleotides line up with TRBD1. J gave up 7 bases and V 4 bases, and 10 bases lay outside the gene matches. Germline V gene data show CDR1 as SGDLS and CDR2 as YYNGEE. The CDR3 contains 16 residues. CDR3 protein: CASSPRTGGVGQPQHF. In nucleotides, the CDR3 is TGTGCCAGCAGCCCCCGGACAGGGGGCGTCGGACAGCCCCAGCATTTT.

The chain combines TRBV4-2 with TRBJ1-4; the match to TRBD1 covers 10 bases. This CDR3 spans 18 amino acids. With 3 bases clipped from V and 4 bases from J, the junction kept 11 bases outside the gene matches. CDR1 LGHNA and CDR2 YNFKEQ come from the germline V gene. CDR3 sequence reads: CASSQRGQGLGGNEKLFF. The CDR3 DNA follows: TGTGCCAGCAGCCAGAGGGGACAGGGGCTCGGAGGTAATGAAAAACTGTTTTTT.

The table lists this clone with a count of one. V gene TRBV6-2 or TRBV6-3 combines with J gene TRBJ2-5, with 8 nucleotides matching TRBD1. CDR1 is MNHEY and CDR2 is SVGEGT in the germline V gene. Trimming took 5 bases from V and 7 from J; bases not matched to a gene: 6. The CDR3 spans 13 residues. The CDR3, as DNA: TGTGCCAGCAGTAGACAGGGGCCGGGGACCCAGTACTTC. Protein product: CASSRQGPGTQYF.

This clone has just a few counts. Other nucleotide sequences from this sample produce the same CDR3. The gene calls are TRBV18 and TRBJ2-5, with TRBD2 matching 7 bases. The germline V gene encodes CDR1 KGHSH and CDR2 LQKENI. V lost 6 bases to trimming and J lost 5 bases; unmatched junction nucleotides: 6. The CDR3 loop spans 13 amino acids. CDR3 protein: CASSPAGSETQYF. For the CDR3, the DNA is TGTGCCAGCTCTCCAGCGGGGAGCGAGACCCAGTACTTC.